The clone carrying this TCR beta chain showed up many times. The antigen remains unidentified. This specimen comes from a study of T cell repertoires in cytomegalovirus infection. For the study at large: Matching HLA type, along with CMV infection, was indicated by public TCR beta signatures. Whole-study results and caveats: HLA-C-restricted, CMV-specific TCR beta clonotypes were dominant ex vivo.

TCRdb passed the reads through MiXCR, listing each CDR3 protein once. The data contain hundreds of thousands of distinct CDR3 sequences, more than 20% of them seen just once; the ten biggest clones take up 6.5% to 10%. J was trimmed by 0 bases and V by 10 bases; bases with no gene match: 6. This CDR3 comprises 14 residues. CDR1 and CDR2 (germline): ENHRY, SYGVKD. Sequencing used CD8+ T cells from PBMCs. This receptor was identified in a human donor in good health (CMV status not recorded). Some clones in this sample may be carry-over from other donors' samples. The chain has TRBV10-3 and TRBJ1-5; 7 bases map to TRBD1. CDR3 coding DNA: TGTGCCACCTGCACAGGGGATAGCAATCAGCCCCAGCATTTT. It yields the protein CATCTGDSNQPQHF.